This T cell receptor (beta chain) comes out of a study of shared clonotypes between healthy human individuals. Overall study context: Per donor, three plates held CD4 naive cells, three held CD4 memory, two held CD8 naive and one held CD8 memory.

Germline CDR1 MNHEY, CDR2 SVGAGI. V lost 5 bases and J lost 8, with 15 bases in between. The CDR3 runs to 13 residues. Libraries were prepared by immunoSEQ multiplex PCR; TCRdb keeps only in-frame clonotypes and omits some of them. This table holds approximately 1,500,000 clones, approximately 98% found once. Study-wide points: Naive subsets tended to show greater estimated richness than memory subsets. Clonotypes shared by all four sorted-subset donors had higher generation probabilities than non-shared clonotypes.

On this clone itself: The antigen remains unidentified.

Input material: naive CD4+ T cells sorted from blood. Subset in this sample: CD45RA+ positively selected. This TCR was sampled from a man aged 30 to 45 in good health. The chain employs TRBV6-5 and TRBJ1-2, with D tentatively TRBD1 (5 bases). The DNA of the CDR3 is TGTGCCAGCAGTCGATACCAGGGTTTCGGCTACACCTTC. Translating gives CASSRYQGFGYTF.